The rows below give T cell receptor beta chains drawn from one sample of a study of T cells in Graves' hyperthyroidism and ophthalmopathy. MiXCR, run by TCRdb on the multiplex PCR reads, gives a single entry per CDR3 protein. This table holds around 620,000 distinct CDR3 sequences, about half found once. The material sequenced was peripheral blood or thyroid tissue (not recorded which). The source is an adult woman with Graves' disease, either hyperthyroidism or ophthalmopathy (not recorded which). Both conserved end residues are part of each CDR3. The order of the fields is J gene, clone size, V gene, D gene, CDR3 length, CDR3 protein, CDR3 DNA. The D gene is left open where the match is weak. Only part of the rows carry a size: once, few, many, or a class if the clone is expanded.

TRBJ2-7 many TRBV20-1 . 14 CSAREGSGTYEQYF TGCAGTGCTAGAGAAGGTAGCGGAACCTACGAGCAGTACTTC
TRBJ2-7 . TRBV20-1 . 13 CSADGRDSAEQYF TGCAGTGCTGATGGCCGGGACTCCGCCGAGCAGTACTTC
TRBJ1-5 . TRBV14 . 12 CATSGGNQPQHF TGTGCTACCTCGGGGGGCAATCAGCCCCAGCATTTT
TRBJ2-1 . TRBV19 . 14 CASSIWGKDREQFF TGTGCCAGTAGTATCTGGGGTAAGGATCGTGAGCAGTTCTTC
TRBJ2-5 . TRBV5-1 . 14 CASSLGLGIETQYF TGCGCCAGCAGCTTGGGATTGGGAATAGAGACCCAGTACTTC
TRBJ1-6 many TRBV7-2 TRBD1 18 CASSLAPTGGSYNSPLHF TGTGCCAGCAGCTTAGCTCCAACAGGGGGTTCCTATAATTCACCCCTCCACTTT
TRBJ1-1 once TRBV2 . 11 CASSIASEAFF TGTGCCAGCAGTATAGCCTCTGAAGCTTTCTTT
TRBJ2-2 many TRBV25-1 . 11 CARPGTEELFF TGTGCCAGACCGGGAACCGAGGAGCTGTTTTTT
TRBJ2-7 many TRBV19 . 14 CATSRGRERYEQYF TGTGCCACCTCAAGGGGGAGGGAGAGGTACGAGCAGTACTTC
TRBJ2-5 . TRBV7-8 . 12 CASSLDSKAQYF TGTGCCAGCAGCTTAGATTCGAAGGCCCAGTACTTC
TRBJ2-2 . TRBV2 . 16 CAGSPRLGSNTGELFF TGTGCCGGCAGTCCGAGGTTGGGGTCGAACACCGGGGAGCTATTTTTT
TRBJ2-5 . TRBV4-3 . 15 CASRQGRDYQETQYF TGCGCCAGCAGACAGGGACGGGACTACCAAGAGACCCAGTACTTC
TRBJ2-7 many TRBV29-1 TRBD1 14 CSVDRGTGNYEQYF TGCAGCGTTGATAGGGGGACAGGTAACTACGAGCAGTACTTC
TRBJ1-6 many TRBV7-9 . 18 CASSSPDRISSYNSPLHF TGTGCCAGCAGCTCTCCGGACAGAATAAGCTCCTATAATTCACCCCTCCACTTT
TRBJ2-3 few TRBV5-1 . 12 CASSRLADTQYF TGCGCCAGCAGCCGACTGGCAGATACGCAGTATTTT
TRBJ1-1 many TRBV7-9 . 14 CASSPPGLWTEAFF TGTGCCAGCAGCCCGCCGGGACTTTGGACTGAAGCTTTCTTT
TRBJ1-2 . TRBV19 TRBD1 13 CASSIQQGGCYTF TGTGCCAGTAGTATCCAACAGGGGGGTTGCTACACCTTC
TRBJ2-6 . TRBV10-3 . 16 CAISERSGTGANVLTF TGTGCCATCAGTGAGCGTTCAGGGACTGGGGCCAACGTCCTGACTTTC
TRBJ2-2 . TRBV7-2 TRBD2 18 CASSLGLRTSMLGGELFF TGTGCCAGCAGCTTAGGGTTACGGACTAGTATGTTGGGCGGGGAGCTGTTTTTT
TRBJ1-2 . TRBV15 . 13 CATSRSGGYGYTF TGTGCCACCAGCAGATCTGGAGGCTATGGCTACACCTTC
TRBJ2-2 . TRBV2 . 15 CASGARGSNTGELFF TGTGCCAGCGGGGCCCGGGGCTCGAACACCGGGGAGCTGTTTTTT
TRBJ1-5 . TRBV7-3 TRBD1 14 CVSSFGTGSQPQHF TGTGTCAGCAGCTTTGGGACAGGGAGTCAGCCCCAGCATTTT
TRBJ2-7 . TRBV2 . 13 CASSEGSGAEQYF TGTGCCAGCAGTGAAGGGTCGGGGGCCGAGCAGTACTTC
TRBJ1-4 . TRBV29-1 TRBD1 16 CSVATGVGGFDEKLFF TGCAGCGTGGCGACAGGGGTCGGAGGCTTCGATGAAAAACTGTTTTTT
TRBJ2-5 . TRBV14 TRBD1 14 CASCKGQNQETQYF TGTGCCAGCTGTAAGGGACAGAACCAAGAGACCCAGTACTTC
TRBJ1-6 many TRBV2 . 15 CASSEATGSYSPLHF TGTGCCAGCAGTGAAGCGACAGGTTCTTATTCACCCCTCCACTTT
TRBJ1-6 . TRBV15 . 15 CATSGVGGSNSPLHF TGTGCCACCAGCGGAGTCGGGGGGAGTAATTCACCCCTCCACTTT
TRBJ2-7 . TRBV29-1 TRBD1 18 CSVDGGSSSYGTGYEQYF TGCAGCGTTGATGGTGGGTCTAGCAGCTATGGGACAGGCTACGAGCAGTACTTC